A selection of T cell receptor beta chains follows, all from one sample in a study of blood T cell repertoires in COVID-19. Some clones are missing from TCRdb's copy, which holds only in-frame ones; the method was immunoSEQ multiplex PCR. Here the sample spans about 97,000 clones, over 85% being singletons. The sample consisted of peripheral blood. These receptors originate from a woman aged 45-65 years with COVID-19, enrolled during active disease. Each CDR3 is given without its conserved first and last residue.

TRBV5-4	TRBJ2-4	ASSQDIAGHIQY
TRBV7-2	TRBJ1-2	ASSSGTGKRYGYT
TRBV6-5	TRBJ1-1	ASSYAGGDTEAF
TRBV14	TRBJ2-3	ASSRVGGGADTQY
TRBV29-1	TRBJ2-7	SVGSGQGFSEQY
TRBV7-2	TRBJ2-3	ASSLVPTGGDTQY
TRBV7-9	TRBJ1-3	ASSTLRGGNTIY
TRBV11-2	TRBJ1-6	ASSSSQGAFSPLH
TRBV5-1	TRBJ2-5	ASSPYGGGRETQY
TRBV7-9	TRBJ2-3	ASSLAGHTDTQY
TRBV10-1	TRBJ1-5	ASSESVGNQPQH
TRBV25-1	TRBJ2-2	ASIWDRQNTGELF
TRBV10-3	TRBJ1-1	AIRQNTEAF
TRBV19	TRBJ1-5	ASSRGGKSNQPQH
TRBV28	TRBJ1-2	ASSPAGTGDGYT
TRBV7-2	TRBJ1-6	ASSLTGTGVNSPLH
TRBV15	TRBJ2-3	ATSRAAGGDTDTQY
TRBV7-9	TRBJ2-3	ASSPRDRRADTQY
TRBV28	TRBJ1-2	ATSLSYGYT
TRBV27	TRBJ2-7	ASSAQGYEQY
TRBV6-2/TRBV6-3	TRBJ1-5	ASNYPSDREVRSNQPQH
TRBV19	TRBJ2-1	ASRMIGGQGGNEQF
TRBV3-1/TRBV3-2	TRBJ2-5	ASSQGPRGGRETQY
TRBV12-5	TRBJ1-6	ASGGGQFNSPLH